The rows below give T cell receptor beta chains drawn from one sample of a study of T cell responses to AZD1222 COVID-19 vaccine. Some clones are missing from TCRdb's copy, which holds only in-frame ones; the method was immunoSEQ multiplex PCR. The profile shows some 140,000 clones, 70% to 90% of them singletons. The source material was peripheral blood, sampled on day 0 of AZD1222 vaccination. Receptors were obtained from an adult in good health. The conserved cysteine and the conserved F or W are not part of the CDR3 here. Where a row states a size, it is once, few, many or the class of an expanded clone; other rows omit it.

CDR3 protein,clone size,V gene
ASSIGQGYEQY,once,TRBV19
ASSIEASFNEKLF,.,TRBV19
ASSFRGTSRVEQF,.,TRBV7-2
ASGWGRRVSGNTIY,once,TRBV6-7
AWRGRGMGYT,.,TRBV30
ASRRQMNTEAF,once,TRBV6-5
AISEEAGPYGYT,.,TRBV10-3
SASWAGGPSNEQF,.,TRBV20-1
SVEVEFNEQF,.,TRBV29-1
ASSLRTGGRDEQY,.,TRBV7-6
AWSRQGSRNTEAF,.,TRBV30
ASSAGTSMNEQF,.,TRBV9
ASSIGREGTEAF,.,TRBV19
ANTIETSYEQY,.,TRBV4-1
ASSLDRGNSPLH,.,TRBV4-1
ASSTGHSTDTQY,.,TRBV19
ASGSSRANTEAF,.,TRBV6-5
ASSQTGTSGHNEQF,once,TRBV4-2
ASSYWAGGNGANVLT,.,TRBV6-2/TRBV6-3
SVSFTGVGDQPQH,.,TRBV29-1
ASSLGWGYNEQF,.,TRBV7-3
ASSFHRTSNEKLF,.,TRBV28
ASSRQGAQETQY,.,TRBV6-5
ASSYAPGTQY,.,TRBV6-2/TRBV6-3
ASSPLGIAAYNEQF,.,TRBV9
ASSLGMVARNTGELF,.,TRBV5-6
AISSNFEGTEAF,few,TRBV10-3
AWTADKSNQPQH,.,TRBV30
ASSLAGLISSYEQY,.,TRBV7-9
ASSLTGRDEETQY,few,TRBV28
ASSEWLGTANQPQH,.,TRBV6-1
ASSIGLLGGYEKLF,.,TRBV5-1
ASSVLAGGLDEQY,.,TRBV9
ASSIDTSTDTQY,.,TRBV28
ASSLVSRSDTQY,few,TRBV7-2
ASSLRLAGYYEQY,.,TRBV11-3
ASSIRSIYEQY,.,TRBV6-2/TRBV6-3
ASSPLRQGQGTGELF,.,TRBV5-1
ASTLGGGLLQPQH,.,TRBV28
ASRQGAHGYT,.,TRBV4-1
ASSPAGLLTAYEQY,.,TRBV28
ASSLGVGRAYEQY,.,TRBV11-2
ASSPSKASYEQY,.,TRBV4-3
ASRANRGSGNTIY,.,TRBV6-5
AWSSGSGIQNTIY,.,TRBV30